The T cell receptor beta chain described here comes from a study of shared clonotypes between healthy human individuals (dated by TCRdb to about 2020). Concerning the study at large: A few men and two women, aged 18 to 49 years, made up the cohort. For each donor, CD4 naive and CD4 memory were each given three plates, CD8 naive was given two plates, and CD8 memory was given one plate. To estimate repertoire size and how much clonotypes are shared between individuals, the study performed deep sequencing of blood TCR repertoires from roughly five healthy adults. Libraries were prepared and TCR repertoires were sequenced by different laboratories using diverse techniques, in order to increase sequencing depth and limit assay-specific biases. Per donor, leukapheresis produced somewhere between about 0.9 and 9.5 billion PBMCs. Overall study results and their limits: Because the study included a small number of donors, the genetic and exposure-history diversity represented was limited. Compared with non-shared clonotypes, the clonotypes found in all four sorted-subset donors had higher generation probabilities. Sampling was limited to blood, and TCR repertoires in tissue likely differ from TCR repertoires in blood. Pairwise subsampling indicated that sequencing depth was expected to affect the degree of clonotype sharing among donors. Sharing across several donors was observed for roughly 5.4% of naive CD4, around 3.5% of naive CD8, over 2% of memory CD4, and about 0.4% of memory CD8 clonotypes. Estimated clonotype richness was generally larger for naive than for memory subsets. Rarefaction of sorted-subset datasets indicated incomplete sequencing despite the large sequencing depth.

Donors were healthy HIV-negative adults with no recently reported acute infections or vaccinations. Every donor was a Caucasian adult residing in Nashville, Tennessee, USA. Magnetic negative selection was used to enrich CD4+ T cells, after which naive cells were positively selected on CD45RA and the negative fraction became the memory subset. Blood was obtained by leukapheresis, after which PBMCs were separated by Ficoll-Histopaque density gradient centrifugation and cryopreserved in liquid nitrogen vapor phase. Purity and quantity of every magnetically sorted T cell population were checked by analytical flow cytometry. From each sorted fraction, genomic DNA was isolated and quantified by UV absorbance on a Nanodrop 2000c. The CDR1 and CDR2 encoded by the germline V gene are MGHRA and YSYEKL. From the cysteine up to the phenylalanine, the CDR3 has a length of 16 residues. Solely the CDR3 DNA is kept, with 48 bases framed from the first base. The junction carries 13 bases between V and J, which are trimmed by 2 bases and 0 bases respectively.

With regard to this clone: Its antigen is not yet known. No much larger clone exists at a distance of one base, and base qualities are not known.

Using the deep immunoSEQ assay, multiplex PCR amplified TCR CDR3 regions from genomic DNA. Extracted genomic DNA from each cell subset was distributed evenly across all wells of several immunoSEQ 96-well plates, and each plate was treated as a replicate. For sorted subsets, around 200 ng genomic DNA, equal to 30,000 or so T cell genomes, was loaded into each replicate PCR. The purified libraries were quantified using a Qubit 3.0 fluorometer, sized with a Bioanalyzer 2100, and then quantified again using the KAPA Library Quantification kit. Every immunoSEQ 96-well plate was sequenced on a separate single-read 150-cycle Illumina NextSeq 550 flow cell. Regarding the original processing steps: Because the immunoSEQ output included only junctional sequences and no quality scores, the filtering could not be the same as the filtering used for full-length reads. To assign V/J genes and CDR3, sequences were annotated against IMGT germline references using PyIR, a Python wrapper for IgBLAST v1.9. Reads with weak V/J assignments (E-value above 1e-6), missing CDR3, stop codons, out-of-frame junctions, or ambiguous translated residues were removed. A V3J clonotype was defined by an identical inferred V gene, J gene, and CDR3 amino acid sequence. The percentage overlap between two repertoires was calculated by dividing the number of shared unique clonotypes by the size of the smaller repertoire. Richness of each repertoire was evaluated using RTK rarefaction, the Chao1 estimator, and Recon v2.1 estimates of unobserved clonotypes. Generation probabilities for all TCRbeta clonotypes obtained by the gDNA method from a few donors were computed using OLGA. Entries here come from immuneACCESS through TCRdb and include only in-frame sequences with V and J called. Some clones fail to appear in such tables; in the studies checked, an unresolved V gene covers under half of the shortfall, and the cause of the remainder is unknown. D and trimming were read from the DNA, whereas the V and J calls and clone size are those reported in that table. In this sample the table shows some 1.5 million clones, around 98% of which occur a single time. The top ten clonotypes cover less than 0.55% of the sample.

Sequencing used naive CD4+ T cells sorted from blood. In the paper's terms, the cell subset or site label means: CD45RA+ positively selected. The chain was built from TRBV4-1 and TRBJ1-2; a tentative D match to TRBD1 spans 5 bases. The sequence derives from a man aged 25 to 45 in good health. The sequenced DNA: TGCGCCAGCAGCCAACCAATACAGGTCGCTAACTATGGCTACACCTTC. The translation is CASSQPIQVANYGYTF.